This TCR beta chain was retrieved from a study of blood T cells in healthy people across ages. Comments on this clonotype: The antigen remains undetermined.

The study, taken as a whole, reports: In the absence of known donor CMV status, changes in expanded clonotypes were possibly confounded.

A sample-barcoded 5' primer and a J-beta primer mix were used in a second PCR of roughly 6 to 11 cycles. Unique molecular identifiers of 12 random nucleotides labeled each cDNA. MiXCR was run by TCRdb on the 5' RACE reads, yielding one entry per CDR3 protein. This sample has some 780,000 distinct CDR3 sequences, with about 56% found just once. Healthy individuals of Caucasian origin from Russia, aged 6 to 90, served as donors. Extractions gave at least 5 micrograms of total RNA per sample. The CDR3 sequence is 16 residues long. The trim removed 0 bases at V and 2 bases at J, leaving 5 bases unmatched. Germline lookup yields CDR1 SGHAT and CDR2 FQNNGV.

The gene calls are TRBV11-2 and TRBJ2-5; the match to TRBD1 covers 8 bases. This receptor was identified in a man aged 40-55 years in good health. Sequenced: blood. CDR3 sequence (DNA): TGTGCCAGCAGCTTAGATCACAGGGGGAAACAAGAGACCCAGTACTTC. Translation: CASSLDHRGKQETQYF.